These 26 T cell receptor beta chains came from one sample sequenced in a study of Ad26.COV2.S vaccination and SARS-CoV-2 variants. As for treatment: 19 received Ad26.COV2.S at low or high dose, single or two shots; about 5 received placebo; per-sample allocation not given. All samples were drawn on day 63, counting from the first vaccine or placebo injection. This table comes from immunoSEQ multiplex PCR, and its TCRdb copy is limited to in-frame clones, with some not included. The sample records roughly 320,000 clones, 86% being singletons. The sequencing used peripheral blood, collected in a trial of Ad26.COV2.S vaccine versus placebo. The origin of the receptors is a person between 18 and 65 years old who received the Ad26.COV2.S COVID-19 vaccine or a placebo.

This chain joins TRBV15 and TRBJ2-5, with no clear D. The V gene's germline CDR1 is LNHNV and CDR2 YYDKDF (reference sequence). CDR3 size: 12 residues. Between the trimmed V and J ends, which lost 5 bases and 2 bases, there was a span of 6 bases. The CDR3 nucleotides read TGTGCCACCAGCTTACCTCAAGAGACCCAGTACTTC. Translated, it gives CATSLPQETQYF.

The chain joins TRBV9 to TRBJ2-4, with TRBD2 identical over 7 bases. Germline loops: CDR1 SGDLS, CDR2 YYNGEE. After removal of 3 bases from V and 7 bases from J, the junction contained 10 bases not matched to a gene. CDR3 length: 15 residues. CDR3 amino acids: CASSASTSERNIQYF. DNA for the CDR3: TGTGCCAGCAGCGCCTCAACTAGCGAGAGGAACATTCAGTACTTC.

The chain combines TRBV6-1 with TRBJ1-3; 10 bases line up with TRBD1. With V trimmed by 3 bases and J by 6 bases, 5 bases remained unmatched. This CDR3 comprises 15 residues. The germline CDR1 and CDR2 sequences are MNHNS and SASEGT. Here the CDR3 reads CASSEAGQGLNTIYF. The CDR3 DNA reads TGTGCCAGCAGTGAGGCGGGACAGGGGTTAAACACCATATATTTT.

The chain carries TRBV27 and TRBJ2-7; possibly TRBD1 or TRBD2 for D (5 bases each). Trimming left V 5 bases short and J 5 bases short, with 22 bases between. The CDR3 consists of 16 residues. Germline values: CDR1 MNHEY, CDR2 SMNVEV (reference sequence). This CDR3 reads CASSPPPGRAYDEQYF. The CDR3 nucleotides are TGTGCCAGCAGTCCCCCCCCGGGACGGGCCTACGACGAGCAGTACTTC.

This clone has a single count. The chain joins TRBV30 to TRBJ1-1; no clear D. Per the germline V gene, CDR1 is GTSNPN and CDR2 is SVGIG (reference sequence). This CDR3 has 15 residues. The V end was cut by 1 base, the J end by 0 bases, with 12 bases between. CDR3 nucleotide sequence: TGTGCCTGGAGTGGGGATGTATCGGTGAACACTGAAGCTTTCTTT. This codes for CAWSGDVSVNTEAFF.

The chain uses TRBV30 and TRBJ2-3; the match to TRBD2 covers 9 bases. V shed 3 bases and J 7 bases; nucleotides not matched to a gene: 5. The CDR3 covers 13 residues. Germline assignment: CDR1 GTSNPN and CDR2 SVGIG (reference sequence). CDR3 coding DNA: TGTGCCTGGAGGGAAGCGGGGGGAAATACGCAGTATTTT. Protein: CAWREAGGNTQYF.

This chain links TRBV5-6 with TRBJ1-2, with D hard to call. The CDR3 totals 18 residues. V dropped 2 bases and J dropped 3 bases, with 23 bases sitting between them. CDR1 and CDR2 (germline): SGHDT, YYEEEE. The CDR3 sequence is CASSLDYGLLDLDYGYTF. In DNA, the CDR3 is TGTGCCAGCAGCTTAGACTACGGGTTGTTAGACCTCGACTATGGCTACACCTTC.

The genes are TRBV6-1 and TRBJ2-2; D gene ambiguous. The CDR3 consists of 13 residues. Germline loops: CDR1 MNHNS, CDR2 SASEGT. Trimming took off 1 base at V and 4 bases at J, with 4 bases between the two ends. The CDR3 DNA follows: TGTGCCAGCAGTGAAGGTATCACCGGGGAGCTGTTTTTT. Its translation: CASSEGITGELFF.

In the case of this clone: This same CDR3 is encoded by further DNA sequences in the sample. This rearrangement joins TRBV18 to TRBJ2-3; possibly TRBD2 for D (7 bases). The CDR3 covers 15 residues. The ends were cut back, 1 base at V and 4 bases at J, with 12 bases in the middle. CDR1 and CDR2 (germline): KGHSH, LQKENI. The CDR3 sequence: CASSPRGGAADTQYF. In DNA form, the CDR3 reads TGTGCCAGCTCACCACGAGGGGGGGCAGCAGATACGCAGTATTTT.

The chain recombines TRBV6-6 with TRBJ1-3; D remains unclear. The CDR3 is 13 residues long. The germline V gene encodes CDR1 MNHNY and CDR2 SVGAGI (reference sequence). The V end lost 7 bases, the J end lost 0 bases, and 7 bases lay between the germline ends. CDR3 sequence reads: CASIEGSGNTIYF. CDR3 nucleotide sequence: TGTGCCAGCATCGAGGGCTCTGGAAACACCATATATTTT.

The chain is built from TRBV18 and TRBJ1-3; TRBD1 aligns across 9 bases. Germline V gene data show CDR1 as KGHSH and CDR2 as LQKENI. The CDR3 runs to 16 residues. V trimming: 3 bases; J trimming: 1 base; junction bases outside the gene matches: 4. The CDR3 DNA reads as TGTGCCAGCTCACCGACAGGGGGGAGGTCTGGAAACACCATATATTTT. Protein: CASSPTGGRSGNTIYF.

The rearrangement links TRBV2 to TRBJ1-4, with unresolved D. This CDR3 is built from 11 residues. CDR1 and CDR2 from the germline V gene are SNHLY and FYNNEI. V gave up 7 bases and J gave up 3 bases, with 3 bases separating them. CDR3 loop: CASTPNEKLFF. The CDR3 nucleotides read TGTGCCAGCACCCCTAATGAAAAACTGTTTTTT.

This clone appeared once. The chain employs TRBV7-3 and TRBJ2-2; a weak D match, TRBD1 (6 bases). CDR3 length equals 16 residues. CDR1 is SGHTA, CDR2 FQGTGA, per germline. Trimming stripped 3 bases from V and 2 bases from J, with 13 bases between. CDR3 loop: CASSFSDSRNTGELFF. In DNA form, the CDR3 reads TGTGCCAGCAGCTTTTCGGACAGCCGTAACACCGGGGAGCTGTTTTTT. The full variable domain, in which reference TRBV7-3 and TRBJ2-2 provide the parts outside the CDR3, is GAGVSQTPSNKVTEKGKYVELRCDPISGHTALYWYRQSLGQGPEFLIYFQGTGAADDSGLPNDRFFAVRPEGSVSTLKIQRTERGDSAVYLCASSFSDSRNTGELFFGEGSRLTVL.

The gene calls are TRBV6-6 and TRBJ1-5, with a possible D match to TRBD1 (5 bases). The CDR3 has 15 residues. Germline assignment: CDR1 MNHNY and CDR2 SVGAGI (reference sequence). Trimming took off 5 bases at V and 7 bases at J, with 18 bases between the two ends. CDR3: CASSPGAGDGQPQHF. The CDR3 nucleotides are TGTGCCAGCAGTCCCGGGGCCGGCGACGGCCAGCCCCAGCATTTT.

V usage is TRBV3-1 (or the pseudogene TRBV3-2) and J usage is TRBJ1-2; D might be TRBD1 (6 bases). The CDR3 has 14 amino acids. Germline lookup yields CDR1 LGHDT and CDR2 YNNKEL (reference sequence). Trimming took off 5 bases at V and 0 bases at J, with 10 bases between the two ends. The CDR3: CASSATGTNYGYTF. The DNA for the CDR3 is TGTGCCAGCAGCGCAACAGGGACTAACTATGGCTACACCTTC.

The chain is built from TRBV18 and TRBJ2-5, with a possible D match to TRBD1 (5 bases). There are 15 residues in the CDR3. Trimming removed 6 bases from V and 4 bases from J, with 18 bases in between. Germline CDR1 reads KGHSH; CDR2 reads LQKENI. CDR3 protein: CASSPRQGFGETQYF. CDR3 bases: TGTGCCAGCTCCCCCCGTCAGGGCTTCGGAGAGACCCAGTACTTC.

The chain carries TRBV30 and TRBJ1-4, with D hard to call. The ends were cut back, 4 bases at V and 0 bases at J, with 9 bases in the middle. Germline loops: CDR1 GTSNPN, CDR2 SVGIG (reference sequence). The CDR3 has 14 residues. CDR3 sequence: CAWKSSATNEKLFF. The CDR3 bases are TGTGCCTGGAAATCCTCGGCAACTAATGAAAAACTGTTTTTT.

The V gene is TRBV5-6, the J gene TRBJ1-3, with D perhaps matching TRBD1 (6 bases). Trimming took 4 bases from V and 3 from J, leaving 11 bases between them. Germline V gene sequence: CDR1 SGHDT, CDR2 YYEEEE. CDR3 length: 14 residues. The CDR3 coding sequence is TGTGCCAGCAGCCCGAGGGGGGGTGGAAACACCATATATTTT. Amino acid sequence: CASSPRGGGNTIYF.

The rearrangement links TRBV9 to TRBJ2-3; D is perhaps TRBD1 (5 bases). In germline, CDR1 is SGDLS, CDR2 YYNGEE. The CDR3 spans 14 residues. Between the trimmed V and J ends, which lost 4 bases and 7 bases, there was a span of 16 bases. The CDR3 DNA is TGTGCCAGCAGCCCTAAAGGGGCATGGAATACGCAGTATTTT. Amino acids: CASSPKGAWNTQYF.

The V and J genes are TRBV12-3 or TRBV12-4 and TRBJ1-1; no clear D. Trimming stripped 11 bases from V and 9 bases from J, with 19 bases between. The CDR3 totals 12 residues. The CDR3 nucleotides read TGTGCCCTATATGCGGGGAAGGGAAAAGCTTTCTTT. It encodes CALYAGKGKAFF.

This chain uses TRBV4-3 with TRBJ1-2, with D possibly matching TRBD1 (6 bases). The ends were cut back, 3 bases at V and 5 bases at J, with 13 bases in the middle. Germline V lookup: CDR1 LGHNA, CDR2 YSLEER. The CDR3 runs 14 residues. CDR3 nucleotide sequence: TGCGCCAGCAGCCATCAGGGGATCGGGTATGGCTACACCTTC. This gives the protein CASSHQGIGYGYTF.

This clone came up once. The chain is built from TRBV6-2 or TRBV6-3 and TRBJ1-1; 8 bases map to TRBD1. Germline values: CDR1 MNHEY, CDR2 SVGEGT. With 5 bases clipped from V and 2 bases from J, the junction kept 7 bases outside the gene matches. The CDR3 is 15 residues long. CDR3 nucleotide sequence: TGTGCCAGCAGTCCACAGGGGGGATTTAACACTGAAGCTTTCTTT. Protein product: CASSPQGGFNTEAFF.

CDR3 sequence: CASSYAGISPYEQYF. The CDR3 nucleotides read TGTGCCAGCAGTTATGCGGGGATCTCCCCCTACGAGCAGTACTTC. The J gene is TRBJ2-7, the V gene TRBV6-6; D possibly corresponds to TRBD2 (6 bases). The CDR3 is 15 residues long. Germline values: CDR1 MNHNY, CDR2 SVGAGI (reference sequence). V lost 3 bases and J lost 2, with 14 bases in between.

The chain joins TRBV12-3 or TRBV12-4 to TRBJ1-1; D is unresolved. V lost 3 bases and J 1 base, leaving 3 bases between the germline ends. The CDR3 has 12 amino acids. The CDR3 coding sequence is TGTGCCAGCAGTTTCGAGAACACTGAAGCTTTCTTT. Amino acids: CASSFENTEAFF.

The chain links TRBV18 to TRBJ2-5, with 7 bases that match TRBD1. The junction had 3 bases not matched to a gene; V was cut back by 4 bases and J by 4 bases. Per the germline V gene, CDR1 is KGHSH and CDR2 is LQKENI. This CDR3 contains 13 residues. Written as DNA, the CDR3 is TGTGCCAGCTCACGACAGGGTCTAGAGACCCAGTACTTC. This gives the protein CASSRQGLETQYF.

This clone was counted a few times. The chain has TRBV27 and TRBJ1-4; possibly TRBD1 for D (5 bases). V was trimmed by 2 bases and J by 3 bases, leaving 16 bases between them. This CDR3 spans 17 amino acids. Germline lookup yields CDR1 MNHEY and CDR2 SMNVEV (reference sequence). The CDR3 loop is CASSLAGETAPNEKLFF. The CDR3 DNA reads TGTGCCAGCAGTTTAGCGGGCGAGACAGCCCCTAATGAAAAACTGTTTTTT.